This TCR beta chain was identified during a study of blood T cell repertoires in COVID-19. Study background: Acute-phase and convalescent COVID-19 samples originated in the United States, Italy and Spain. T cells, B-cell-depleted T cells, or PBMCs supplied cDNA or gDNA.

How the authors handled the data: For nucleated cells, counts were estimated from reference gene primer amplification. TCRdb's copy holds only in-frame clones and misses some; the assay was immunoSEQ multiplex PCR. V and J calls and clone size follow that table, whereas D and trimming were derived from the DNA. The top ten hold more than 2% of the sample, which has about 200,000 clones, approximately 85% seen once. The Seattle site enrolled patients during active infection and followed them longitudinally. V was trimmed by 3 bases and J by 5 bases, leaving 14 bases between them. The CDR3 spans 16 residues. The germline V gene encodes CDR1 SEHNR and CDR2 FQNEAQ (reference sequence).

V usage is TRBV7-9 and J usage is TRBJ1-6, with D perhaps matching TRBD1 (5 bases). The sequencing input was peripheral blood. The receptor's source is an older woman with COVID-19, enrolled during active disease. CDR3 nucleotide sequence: TGTGCCAGCAGCTTCCACTTTGGACACAATAATTCACCCCTCCACTTT. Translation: CASSFHFGHNNSPLHF.